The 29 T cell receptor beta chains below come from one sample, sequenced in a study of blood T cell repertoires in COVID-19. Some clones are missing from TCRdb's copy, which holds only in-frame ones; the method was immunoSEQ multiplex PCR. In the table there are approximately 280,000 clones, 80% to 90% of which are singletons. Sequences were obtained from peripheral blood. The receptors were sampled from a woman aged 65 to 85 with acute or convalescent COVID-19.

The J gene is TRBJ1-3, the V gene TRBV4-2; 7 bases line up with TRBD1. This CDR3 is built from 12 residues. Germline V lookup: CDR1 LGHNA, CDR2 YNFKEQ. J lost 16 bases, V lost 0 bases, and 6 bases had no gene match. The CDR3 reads CASSQDRGQPYF. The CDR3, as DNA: TGTGCCAGCAGCCAAGATAGGGGACAGCCTTATTTT.

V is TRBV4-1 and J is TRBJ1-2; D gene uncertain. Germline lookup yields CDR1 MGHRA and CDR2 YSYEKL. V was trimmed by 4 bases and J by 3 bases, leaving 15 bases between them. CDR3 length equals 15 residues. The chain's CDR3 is CASSPLGGTYYGYTF. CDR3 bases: TGCGCCAGCAGCCCCCTGGGAGGAACCTACTATGGCTACACCTTC.

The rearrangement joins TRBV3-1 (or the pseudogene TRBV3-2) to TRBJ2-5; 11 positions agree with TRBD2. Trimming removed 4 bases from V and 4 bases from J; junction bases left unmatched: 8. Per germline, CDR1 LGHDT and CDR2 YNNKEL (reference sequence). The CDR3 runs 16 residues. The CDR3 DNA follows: TGTGCCAGCAGCCCGGGGCTAGCGGGGGGACGAGAGACCCAGTACTTC. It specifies CASSPGLAGGRETQYF.

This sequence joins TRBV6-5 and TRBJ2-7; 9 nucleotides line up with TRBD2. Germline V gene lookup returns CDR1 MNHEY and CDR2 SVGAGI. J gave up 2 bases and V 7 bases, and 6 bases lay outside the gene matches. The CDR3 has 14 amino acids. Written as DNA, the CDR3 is TGTGCCAGCACCGTCGCGGGGGGGACCTACGAGCAGTACTTC. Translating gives CASTVAGGTYEQYF.

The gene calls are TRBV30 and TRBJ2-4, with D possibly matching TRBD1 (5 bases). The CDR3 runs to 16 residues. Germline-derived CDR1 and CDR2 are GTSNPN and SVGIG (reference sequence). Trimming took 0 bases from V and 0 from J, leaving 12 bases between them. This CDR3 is CAWSVSGMGAKNIQYF. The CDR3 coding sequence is TGTGCCTGGAGTGTATCAGGGATGGGAGCCAAAAACATTCAGTACTTC.

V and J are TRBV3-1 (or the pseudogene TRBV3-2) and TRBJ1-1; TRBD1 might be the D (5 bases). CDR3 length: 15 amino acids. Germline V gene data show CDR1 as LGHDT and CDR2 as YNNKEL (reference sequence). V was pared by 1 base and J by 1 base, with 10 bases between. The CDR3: CASSQGPTANTEAFF. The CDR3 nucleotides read TGTGCCAGCAGCCAAGGCCCGACAGCGAACACTGAAGCTTTCTTT.

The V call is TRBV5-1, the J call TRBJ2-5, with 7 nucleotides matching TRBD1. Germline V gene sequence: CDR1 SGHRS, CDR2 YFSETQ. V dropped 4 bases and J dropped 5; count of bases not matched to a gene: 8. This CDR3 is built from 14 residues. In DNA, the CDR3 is TGCGCCAGCAGCGCACGAAGGGGGCCGGAGACCCAGTACTTC. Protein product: CASSARRGPETQYF.

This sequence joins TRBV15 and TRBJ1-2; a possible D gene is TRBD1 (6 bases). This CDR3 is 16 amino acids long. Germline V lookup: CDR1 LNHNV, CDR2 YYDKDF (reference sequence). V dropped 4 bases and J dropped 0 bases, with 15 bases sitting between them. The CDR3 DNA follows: TGTGCCACCAGCATTGGACAGCTTAACACTAACTATGGCTACACCTTC. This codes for CATSIGQLNTNYGYTF.

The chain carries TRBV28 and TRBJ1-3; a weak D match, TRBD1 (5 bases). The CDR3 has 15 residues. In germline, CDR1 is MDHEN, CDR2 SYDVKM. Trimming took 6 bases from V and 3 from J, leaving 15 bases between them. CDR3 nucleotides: TGTGCCAGCAGATCGGGGACTGTTCTTGGAAACACCATATATTTT. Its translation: CASRSGTVLGNTIYF.

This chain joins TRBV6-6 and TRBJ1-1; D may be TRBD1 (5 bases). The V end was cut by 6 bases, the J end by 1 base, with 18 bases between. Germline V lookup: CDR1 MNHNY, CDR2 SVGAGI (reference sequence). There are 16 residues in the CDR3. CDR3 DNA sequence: TGTGCCAGCAGGATGACAGTGGGGAACGCGAACACTGAAGCTTTCTTT. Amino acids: CASRMTVGNANTEAFF.

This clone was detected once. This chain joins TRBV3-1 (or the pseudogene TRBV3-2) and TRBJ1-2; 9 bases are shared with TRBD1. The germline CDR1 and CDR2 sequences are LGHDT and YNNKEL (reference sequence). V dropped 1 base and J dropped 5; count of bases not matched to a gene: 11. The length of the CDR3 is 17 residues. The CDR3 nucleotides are TGTGCCAGCAGCCAAGGAGCCTGGACAGGGGCATCTTATGGCTACACCTTC. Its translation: CASSQGAWTGASYGYTF.

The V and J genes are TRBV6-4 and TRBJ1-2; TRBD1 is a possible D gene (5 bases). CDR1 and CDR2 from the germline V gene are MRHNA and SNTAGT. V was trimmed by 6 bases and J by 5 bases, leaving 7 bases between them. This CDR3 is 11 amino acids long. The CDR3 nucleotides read TGTGCCAGCAGCCGGGGGTATGGCTACACCTTC. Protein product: CASSRGYGYTF.

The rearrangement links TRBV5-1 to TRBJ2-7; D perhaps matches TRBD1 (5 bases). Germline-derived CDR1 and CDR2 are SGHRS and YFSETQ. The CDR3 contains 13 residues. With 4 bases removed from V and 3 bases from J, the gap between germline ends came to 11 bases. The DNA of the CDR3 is TGCGCCAGCAGCATCTCTCAGGGCTACGAGCAGTACTTC. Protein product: CASSISQGYEQYF.

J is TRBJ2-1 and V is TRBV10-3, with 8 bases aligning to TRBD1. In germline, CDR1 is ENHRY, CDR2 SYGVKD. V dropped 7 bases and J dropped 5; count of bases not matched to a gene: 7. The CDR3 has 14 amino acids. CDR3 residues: CAIMGQVGHNEQFF. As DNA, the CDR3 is TGTGCCATCATGGGACAGGTGGGGCACAATGAGCAGTTCTTC.

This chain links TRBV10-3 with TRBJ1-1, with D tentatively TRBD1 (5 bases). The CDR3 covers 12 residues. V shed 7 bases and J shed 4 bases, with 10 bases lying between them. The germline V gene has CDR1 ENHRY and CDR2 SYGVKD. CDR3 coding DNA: TGTGCCATCACCCGGGGGGGCACTGAAGCTTTCTTT. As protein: CAITRGGTEAFF.

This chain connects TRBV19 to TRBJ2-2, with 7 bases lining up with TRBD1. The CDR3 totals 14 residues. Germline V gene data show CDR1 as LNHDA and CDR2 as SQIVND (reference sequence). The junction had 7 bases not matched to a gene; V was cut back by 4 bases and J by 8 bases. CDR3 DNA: TGTGCCAGTAGTACCCACAGGGGAATAGGGGAGCTGTTTTTT. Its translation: CASSTHRGIGELFF.

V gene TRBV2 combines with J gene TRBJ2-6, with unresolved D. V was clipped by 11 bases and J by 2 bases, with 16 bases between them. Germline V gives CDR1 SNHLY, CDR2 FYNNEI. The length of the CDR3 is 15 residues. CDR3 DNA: TGTGCCTCGGCAAGGCAGCGCCCTGGGGCCAACGTCCTGACTTTC. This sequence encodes CASARQRPGANVLTF. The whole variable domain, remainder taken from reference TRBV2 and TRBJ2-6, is EPEVTQTPSHQVTQMGQEVILRCVPISNHLYFYWYRQILGQKVEFLVSFYNNEISEKSEIFDDQFSVERPDGSNFTLKIRSTKLEDSAMYFCASARQRPGANVLTFGAGSRLTVL.

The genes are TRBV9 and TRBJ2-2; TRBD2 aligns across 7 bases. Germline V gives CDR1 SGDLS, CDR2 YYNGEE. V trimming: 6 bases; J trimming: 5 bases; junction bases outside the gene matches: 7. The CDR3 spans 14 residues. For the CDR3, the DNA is TGTGCCAGCAACCTCTCGGGGGGAACCGGGGAGCTGTTTTTT. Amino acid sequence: CASNLSGGTGELFF.

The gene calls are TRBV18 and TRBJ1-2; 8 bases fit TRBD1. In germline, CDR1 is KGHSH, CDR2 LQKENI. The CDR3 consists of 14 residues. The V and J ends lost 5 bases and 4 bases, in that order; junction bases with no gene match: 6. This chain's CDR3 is CASSNRGFSYGYTF. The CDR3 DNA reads TGTGCCAGCTCAAACAGGGGGTTTAGCTATGGCTACACCTTC.

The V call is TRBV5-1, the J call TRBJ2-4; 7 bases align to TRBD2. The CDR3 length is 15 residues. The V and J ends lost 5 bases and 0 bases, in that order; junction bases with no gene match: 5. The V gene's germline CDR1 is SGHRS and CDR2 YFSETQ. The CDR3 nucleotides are TGCGCCAGCAGTGGAGCGGGGTTAGCCAAAAACATTCAGTACTTC. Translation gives CASSGAGLAKNIQYF.

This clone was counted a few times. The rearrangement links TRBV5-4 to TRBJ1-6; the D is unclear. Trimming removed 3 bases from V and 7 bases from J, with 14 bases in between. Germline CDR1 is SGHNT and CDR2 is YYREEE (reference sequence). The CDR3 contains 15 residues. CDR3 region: CASSSSRVSNSPLHF. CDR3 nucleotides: TGTGCCAGCAGCTCTAGCCGGGTTTCAAATTCACCCCTCCACTTT.

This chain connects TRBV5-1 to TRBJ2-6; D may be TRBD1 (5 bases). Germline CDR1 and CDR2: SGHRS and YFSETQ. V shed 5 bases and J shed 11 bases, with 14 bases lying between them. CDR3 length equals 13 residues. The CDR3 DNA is TGCGCCAGCAGGATCAGGGATTTGGACGTCCTGACTTTC. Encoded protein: CASRIRDLDVLTF.

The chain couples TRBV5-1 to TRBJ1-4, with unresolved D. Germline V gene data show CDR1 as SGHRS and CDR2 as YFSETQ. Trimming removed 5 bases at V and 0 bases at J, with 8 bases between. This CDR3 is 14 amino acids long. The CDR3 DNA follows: TGCGCCAGCAGGGGCAGCTCAACTAATGAAAAACTGTTTTTT. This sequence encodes CASRGSSTNEKLFF.

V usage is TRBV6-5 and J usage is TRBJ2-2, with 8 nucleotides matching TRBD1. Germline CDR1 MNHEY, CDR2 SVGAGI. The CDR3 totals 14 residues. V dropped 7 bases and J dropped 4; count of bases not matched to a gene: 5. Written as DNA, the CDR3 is TGTGCCAGCAAGGGGACAGGATTCACCGGGGAGCTGTTTTTT. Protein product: CASKGTGFTGELFF.

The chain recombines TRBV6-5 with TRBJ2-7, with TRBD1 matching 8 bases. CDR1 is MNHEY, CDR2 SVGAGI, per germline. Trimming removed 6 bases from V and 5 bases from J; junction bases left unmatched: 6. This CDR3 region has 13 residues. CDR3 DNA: TGTGCCAGCAGACAAACAGGGGGGCACGAGCAGTACTTC. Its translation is CASRQTGGHEQYF.

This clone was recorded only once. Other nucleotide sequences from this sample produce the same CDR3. The CDR3 loop is CATSRDSGNTIYF. The CDR3 DNA sequence: TGTGCCACCAGCAGAGATTCGGGAAACACCATATATTTT. This sequence joins TRBV15 and TRBJ1-3; D call uncertain. This CDR3 is built from 13 residues. V was pared by 0 bases and J by 4 bases, with 4 bases between. Per the germline V gene, CDR1 is LNHNV and CDR2 is YYDKDF (reference sequence).

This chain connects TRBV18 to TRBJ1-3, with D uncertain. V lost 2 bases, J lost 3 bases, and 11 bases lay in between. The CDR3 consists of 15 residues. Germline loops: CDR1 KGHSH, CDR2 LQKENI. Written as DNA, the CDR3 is TGTGCCAGCTCACCAGGTCTTGCGCTTGGAAACACCATATATTTT. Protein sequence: CASSPGLALGNTIYF.

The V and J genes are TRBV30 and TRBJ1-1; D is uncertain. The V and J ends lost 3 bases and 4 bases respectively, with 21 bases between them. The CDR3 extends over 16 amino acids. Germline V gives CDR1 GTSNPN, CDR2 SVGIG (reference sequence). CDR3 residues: CAWRKRGMDRGTEAFF. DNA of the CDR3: TGTGCCTGGAGGAAGCGTGGGATGGATCGGGGCACTGAAGCTTTCTTT. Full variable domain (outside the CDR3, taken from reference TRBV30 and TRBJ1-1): SQTIHQWPATLVQPVGSPLSLECTVEGTSNPNLYWYRQAAGRGLQLLFYSVGIGQISSEVPQNLSASRPQDRQFILSSKKLLLSDSGFYLCAWRKRGMDRGTEAFFGQGTRLTVV.

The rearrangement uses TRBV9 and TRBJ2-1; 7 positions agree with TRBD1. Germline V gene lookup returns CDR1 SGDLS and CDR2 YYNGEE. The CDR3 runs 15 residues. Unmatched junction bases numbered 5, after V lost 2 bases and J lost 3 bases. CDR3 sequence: CASSVRQGFYNEQFF. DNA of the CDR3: TGTGCCAGCAGCGTCAGACAGGGTTTCTACAATGAGCAGTTCTTC.